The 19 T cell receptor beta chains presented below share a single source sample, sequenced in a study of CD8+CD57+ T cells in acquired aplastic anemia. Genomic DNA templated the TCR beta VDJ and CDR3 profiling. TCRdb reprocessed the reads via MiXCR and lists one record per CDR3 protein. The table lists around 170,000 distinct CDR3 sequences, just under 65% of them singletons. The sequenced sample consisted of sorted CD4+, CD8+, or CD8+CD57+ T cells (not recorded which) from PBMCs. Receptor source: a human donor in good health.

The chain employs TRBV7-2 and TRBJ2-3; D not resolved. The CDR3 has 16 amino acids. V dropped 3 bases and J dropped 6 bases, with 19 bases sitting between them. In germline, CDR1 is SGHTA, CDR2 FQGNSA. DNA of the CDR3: TGTGCCAGCAGCTTCCGGCGAATTCTTGGATTGGATACGCAGTATTTT. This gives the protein CASSFRRILGLDTQYF.

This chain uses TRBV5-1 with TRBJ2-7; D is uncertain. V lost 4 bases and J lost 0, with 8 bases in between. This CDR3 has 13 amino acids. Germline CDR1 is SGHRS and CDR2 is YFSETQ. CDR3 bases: TGCGCCAGCAGCGCGCCAGGCTCCTACGAGCAGTACTTC. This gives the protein CASSAPGSYEQYF.

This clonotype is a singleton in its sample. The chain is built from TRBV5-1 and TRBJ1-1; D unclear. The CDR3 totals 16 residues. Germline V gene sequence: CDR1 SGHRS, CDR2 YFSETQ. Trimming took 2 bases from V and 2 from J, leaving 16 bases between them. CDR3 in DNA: TGCGCCAGCAGCTTAGAGGATGGCTCTGGAAACACTGAAGCTTTCTTT. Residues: CASSLEDGSGNTEAFF.

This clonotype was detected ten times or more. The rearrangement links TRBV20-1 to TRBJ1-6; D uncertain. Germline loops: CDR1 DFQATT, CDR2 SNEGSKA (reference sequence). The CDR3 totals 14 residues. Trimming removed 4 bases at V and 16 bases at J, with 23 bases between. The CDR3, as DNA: TGCAGTGCTAAGGAGCAAAGGGCGGCCCCCCCGCTCCACTTT. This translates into CSAKEQRAAPPLHF.

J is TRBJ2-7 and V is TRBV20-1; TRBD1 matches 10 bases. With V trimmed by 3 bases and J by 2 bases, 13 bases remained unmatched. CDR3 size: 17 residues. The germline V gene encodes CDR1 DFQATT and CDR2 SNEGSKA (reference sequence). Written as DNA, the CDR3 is TGCAGTGCTAGTGGTTGGCGACAGGGGGCGAGGACCTACGAGCAGTACTTC. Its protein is CSASGWRQGARTYEQYF.

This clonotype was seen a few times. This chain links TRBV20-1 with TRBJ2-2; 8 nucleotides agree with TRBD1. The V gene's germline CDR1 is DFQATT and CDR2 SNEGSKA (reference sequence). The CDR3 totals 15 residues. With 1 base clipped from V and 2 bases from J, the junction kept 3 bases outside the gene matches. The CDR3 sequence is CSARVGQGNTGELFF. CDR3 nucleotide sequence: TGCAGTGCTAGAGTCGGACAGGGAAACACCGGGGAGCTGTTTTTT.

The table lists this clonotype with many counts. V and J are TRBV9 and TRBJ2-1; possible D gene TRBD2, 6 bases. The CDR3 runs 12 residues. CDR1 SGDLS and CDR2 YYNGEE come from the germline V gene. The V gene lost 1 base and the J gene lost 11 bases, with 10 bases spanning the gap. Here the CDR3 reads CASSVSSGKQFF. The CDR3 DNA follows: TGTGCCAGCAGCGTAAGTAGCGGAAAGCAGTTCTTC.

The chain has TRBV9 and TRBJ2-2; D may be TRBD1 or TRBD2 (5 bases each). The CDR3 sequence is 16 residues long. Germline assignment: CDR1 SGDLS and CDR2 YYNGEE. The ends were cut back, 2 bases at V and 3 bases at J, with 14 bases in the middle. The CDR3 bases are TGTGCCAGCAGCGTCGGCGACGGGGACGACACCGGGGAGCTGTTTTTT. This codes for CASSVGDGDDTGELFF.

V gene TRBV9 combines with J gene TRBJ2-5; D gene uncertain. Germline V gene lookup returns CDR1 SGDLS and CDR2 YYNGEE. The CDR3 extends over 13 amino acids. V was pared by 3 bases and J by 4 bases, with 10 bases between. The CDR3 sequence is CASSEYGGETQYF. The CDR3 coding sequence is TGTGCCAGCAGCGAATATGGCGGAGAGACCCAGTACTTC.

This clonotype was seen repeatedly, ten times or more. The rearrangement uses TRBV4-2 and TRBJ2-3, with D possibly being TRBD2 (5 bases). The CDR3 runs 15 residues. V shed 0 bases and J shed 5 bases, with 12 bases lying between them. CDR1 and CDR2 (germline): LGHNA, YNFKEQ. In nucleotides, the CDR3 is TGTGCCAGCAGCCAAGAGGAACGAAGCGGAGATACGCAGTATTTT. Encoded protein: CASSQEERSGDTQYF.

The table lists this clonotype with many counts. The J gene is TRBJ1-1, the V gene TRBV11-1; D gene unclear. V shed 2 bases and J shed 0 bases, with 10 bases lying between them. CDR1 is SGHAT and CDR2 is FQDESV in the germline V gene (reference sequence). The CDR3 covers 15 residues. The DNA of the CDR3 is TGTGCCAGCAGCTTATCAAGTTATATGAACACTGAAGCTTTCTTT. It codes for CASSLSSYMNTEAFF.

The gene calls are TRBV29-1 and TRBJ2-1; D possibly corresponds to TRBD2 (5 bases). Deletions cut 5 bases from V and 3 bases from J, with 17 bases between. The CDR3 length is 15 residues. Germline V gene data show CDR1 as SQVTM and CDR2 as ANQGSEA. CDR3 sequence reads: CSVSLSGNNYNEQFF. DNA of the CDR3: TGCAGCGTTTCTTTGTCCGGGAACAACTACAATGAGCAGTTCTTC.

The CDR3: CASSMTGGHQPQHF. The CDR3 DNA is TGTGCCAGTAGTATGACAGGAGGACATCAGCCCCAGCATTTT. The chain recombines TRBV19 with TRBJ1-5; a possible D gene is TRBD1 (6 bases). Germline assignment: CDR1 LNHDA and CDR2 SQIVND (reference sequence). This CDR3 comprises 14 residues. Trimming took 3 bases from V and 5 from J, leaving 11 bases between them.

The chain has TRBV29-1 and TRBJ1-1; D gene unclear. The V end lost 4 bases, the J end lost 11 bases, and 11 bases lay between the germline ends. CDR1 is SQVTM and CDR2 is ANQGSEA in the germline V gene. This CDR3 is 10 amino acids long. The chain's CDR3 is CSVGALDAFF. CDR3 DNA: TGCAGCGTTGGAGCTCTAGACGCTTTCTTT.

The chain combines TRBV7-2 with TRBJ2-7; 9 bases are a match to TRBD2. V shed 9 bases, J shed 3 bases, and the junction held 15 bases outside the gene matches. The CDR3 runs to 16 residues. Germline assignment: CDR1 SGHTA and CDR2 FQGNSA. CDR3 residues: CASSMTRGTSNYEQYF. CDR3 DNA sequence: TGTGCCAGTAGTATGACTCGCGGGACTAGCAACTACGAGCAGTACTTC. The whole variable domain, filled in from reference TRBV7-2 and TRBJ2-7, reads GAGVSQSPSNKVTEKGKDVELRCDPISGHTALYWYRQSLGQGLEFLIYFQGNSAPDKSGLPSDRFSAERTGGSVSTLTIQRTQQEDSAVYLCASSMTRGTSNYEQYFGPGTRLTVT.

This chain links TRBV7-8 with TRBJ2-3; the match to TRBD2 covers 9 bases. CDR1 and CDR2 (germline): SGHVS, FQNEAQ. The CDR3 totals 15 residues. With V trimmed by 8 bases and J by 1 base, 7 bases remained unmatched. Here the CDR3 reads CASSPSGARTDTQYF. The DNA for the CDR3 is TGTGCCAGCTCACCTAGCGGGGCCCGCACAGATACGCAGTATTTT.

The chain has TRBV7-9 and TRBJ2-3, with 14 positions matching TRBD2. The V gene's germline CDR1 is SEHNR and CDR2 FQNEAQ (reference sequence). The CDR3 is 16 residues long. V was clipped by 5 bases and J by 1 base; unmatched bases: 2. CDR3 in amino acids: CASSPGLAGGTDTQYF. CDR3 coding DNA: TGTGCCAGCAGCCCGGGACTAGCGGGGGGCACAGATACGCAGTATTTT.

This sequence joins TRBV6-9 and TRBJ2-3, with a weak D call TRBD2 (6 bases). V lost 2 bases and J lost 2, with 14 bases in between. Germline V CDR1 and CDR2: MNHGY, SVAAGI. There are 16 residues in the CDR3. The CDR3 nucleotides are TGTGCCAGCAGTTATAGGAGGGAGCCCCACACAGATACGCAGTATTTT. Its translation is CASSYRREPHTDTQYF.

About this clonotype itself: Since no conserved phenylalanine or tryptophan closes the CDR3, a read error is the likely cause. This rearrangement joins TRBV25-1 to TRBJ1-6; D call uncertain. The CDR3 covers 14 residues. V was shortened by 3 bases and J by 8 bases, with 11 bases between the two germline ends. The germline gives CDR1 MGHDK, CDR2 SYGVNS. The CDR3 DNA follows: TGTGCCAGCAGTGACTCTGCAAAGCATTCACCCCTCCACCTT. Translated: CASSDSAKHSPLHL.